The sample holds one count of the clone carrying this TCR beta chain. The germline V and J ends were trimmed by 4 bases and 6 bases, with 13 bases remaining between them. The germline V gene encodes CDR1 SGHNT and CDR2 YENEEA. The CDR3 length is 15 residues. TCRdb's table, derived via immunoSEQ multiplex PCR, lists solely in-frame clones and lacks some. This table holds about 25,000 clones, about 80% found once. These data belong to a study of T cells in narcolepsy. The TCR comes from a human donor with narcolepsy. The sequencing sample was made of CD45RA- memory CD4+ T cells from PBMCs. This chain links TRBV11-3 with TRBJ1-6; D may be TRBD1 (6 bases). The DNA of the CDR3 is TGTGCCAGCAGCTCGGGGGGCCAGGTTAATTCACCCCTCCACTTT. Translated: CASSSGGQVNSPLHF.